Below, one T cell receptor beta chain is given with its context. Its antigen is not identified. This entry comes from a study of long-term antiretroviral therapy in people with HIV. Study results and caveats: Pre-ART clonal expansions dominated every time point's repertoire.

With survey level as its setting, the immunoSEQ assay was v3.0. Measured with immunoSEQ multiplex PCR; TCRdb has only the in-frame clones, and not every one. The table shows around 13,000 clones, with roughly 82% occurring only once. Every specimen provided about 0.95-11 million cryopreserved PBMC before DNA extraction took place. The V segment lost 6 bases and the J segment 4 bases; nucleotides outside the gene matches: 10. This CDR3 contains 16 residues. The germline V gene has CDR1 SNHLY and CDR2 FYNNEI. The chain couples TRBV2 to TRBJ2-3; 10 nucleotides agree with TRBD1. This TCR came from a woman between 40 and 55 years old with HIV. The material sequenced was unsorted PBMCs, taken 1.8 years before starting antiretroviral therapy. The CDR3 DNA sequence: TGTGCCAGCAGGCAAACCGCGGGACAGGGGTCAGATACGCAGTATTTT. This sequence encodes CASRQTAGQGSDTQYF. Full variable domain (outside the CDR3, taken from reference TRBV2 and TRBJ2-3): EPEVTQTPSHQVTQMGQEVILRCVPISNHLYFYWYRQILGQKVEFLVSFYNNEISEKSEIFDDQFSVERPDGSNFTLKIRSTKLEDSAMYFCASRQTAGQGSDTQYFGPGTRLTVL.